A single T cell receptor (beta chain) is shown here with its context. Its antigen is unknown. The sample comes from a study of cytomegalovirus exposure and HLA in healthy donors. At the level of the study: The same platform was used for the roughly 110 validation repertoires as for the approximately 670 first-cohort repertoires, as reported in a later analysis.

Study conclusions and caveats: Subsequent analysis of the approximately 110 validation repertoires found a tendency for first-cohort TCR clusters to co-occur. The study put 150 or so TCR beta chains on its list as cytomegalovirus-associated.

Generated by immunoSEQ multiplex PCR, the TCRdb table keeps only in-frame clones and is missing some. The sample records some 61,000 clones, 95% to 98% being singletons. The donors were in the roughly 130-subject validation cohort; that cohort was separate from the roughly 620-subject first cohort. The sequence was collected from a woman aged 18-29 years in good health and CMV-seropositive. Sequencing was carried out using PBMCs.

DNA of the CDR3: TGTGCCAGCAGCTTAGGCCAGATTCAAACAGAGACCCAGTACTTC. This sequence encodes CASSLGQIQTETQYF. The V gene is TRBV7-9, the J gene TRBJ2-5, with no clear D. Trimming shortened V by 1 base and J by 4 bases, and 13 bases separated the two germline ends. This CDR3 spans 15 amino acids. CDR1 and CDR2 (germline): SEHNR, FQNEAQ (reference sequence).